This TCR beta chain was identified during a study of T cell clusters in autoimmune cytopenias (dated by TCRdb to the late 2010s). With regard to the full study: Per sample, TRB sequencing gave a median depth of about 53,000 reads and a median of 2,350 distinct TRB clonotypes. Alongside healthy, CLL and autoimmune hepatitis controls, autoimmune cytopenia patients had their peripheral blood TRB and IGH repertoires sequenced at active disease and again during treatment follow-up. The study was designed to test whether a disease-specific immune repertoire signature usable as a blood-based biomarker is carried by autoimmune cytopenia patients. What the authors observed across the whole study: The cluster-lack signature was not observed for secondary cytopenia versus CLL, as the signature was apparently masked by the dominant lymphoma-associated repertoire. TRB repertoire shifts, with less even repertoires in secondary cytopenia and CLL, mostly reflected lymphoma bias rather than autoimmunity. The T cell clusters were defined only in silico, and the functional role of the clusters still needed to be validated experimentally. The GLIPH analysis suggested a lack of physiological T cell clusters in primary autoimmune cytopenia patients, since 51 clusters were exclusive to healthy donors whereas 17 were exclusive to patients. Healthy donors had almost three times as many exclusive TRB clusters as active autoimmune hepatitis patients, a finding consistent with an autoimmunity-wide signature.

TRB rearrangements were amplified by multiplex PCR using a touch-down protocol with TRB-A and TRB-B primer pools mixed in one tube. Illumina adapters and sample indices were added to the amplicons through two consecutive PCR reactions performed with Phusion HS II polymerase. The amplicons were purified from gel with the NucleoSpin Gel and PCR Clean-up kit, after which the amplicons were quantified by Qubit and checked for quality on an Agilent 2100 Bioanalyzer. Sequencing of the libraries was done on an Illumina MiSeq with paired-end, single-indexed, 600-cycle runs. Per the original workflow: TRB reads were aligned and assembled with MiXCR version 2.1.12 using the default MiXCR reference library. A clone was defined by each unique CDR3 nucleotide sequence, and the analysis included only productive sequences supported by at least two reads. To assess repertoire diversity, an R script computed alpha-parameterized diversity profiles (alpha 0 to 5), which included the Shannon (alpha 1) and Simpson (alpha 2) indices. Combinatorial TRB VJ usage was calculated with the tcR package and was compared between cohorts by principal component analysis performed with ade4. TCRbeta CDR3s were clustered with GLIPH on cohort pairs matched by age and read depth, and cluster frequencies were compared by Wilcoxon test. TCRdb reprocessed the reads and assigns one entry to each CDR3 protein sequence, leaving out DNA. TCRdb, not the authors, supplied the V and J calls. The table held for this sample gives about 15,000 distinct CDR3 sequences. The top ten constitute 2% to 2.5% of the sample.

On this clonotype itself: Its antigen is currently not known.

For each sample, TRB amplification used 200 to 300 ng of peripheral blood genomic DNA, equal to around 34,000 genome equivalents. The CDR3 holds 15 amino acids from the cysteine to the phenylalanine. No DNA has been recorded. According to the germline V gene, CDR1 reads SGHTA and CDR2 reads FQGNSA. The specimen sequenced was peripheral blood. The sequence joins TRBV7-2 to TRBJ1-3; the TCRdb call, TRBD1, lacks DNA for checking. This receptor was identified in a human donor with an autoimmune cytopenia or autoimmune hepatitis (not recorded which). CDR3 sequence: CASTARGDSGNTIYF.